This TCR beta chain appears in the sequencing data of a study of blood T cell repertoires in COVID-19. At the level of the study: T cells, B-cell-depleted T cells, or PBMCs supplied cDNA or gDNA.

The CDR3 runs 15 residues. With 0 bases removed from V and 1 base from J, the gap between germline ends came to 6 bases. Looked up from germline, CDR1 is MGHRA and CDR2 is YSYEKL. Clones were sequenced by immunoSEQ multiplex PCR, and TCRdb holds only the in-frame ones, with some missing. The sample contains 120,000 to 150,000 clones, over 80% of which appear only once. The rearrangement links TRBV4-1 to TRBJ2-2, with unresolved D. Sequencing was performed on peripheral blood. The sequence derives from a man in his thirties or forties with COVID-19, enrolled during active disease. The CDR3 is CASSQDGLNTGELFF. The CDR3 DNA is TGCGCCAGCAGCCAAGACGGGTTGAACACCGGGGAGCTGTTTTTT.